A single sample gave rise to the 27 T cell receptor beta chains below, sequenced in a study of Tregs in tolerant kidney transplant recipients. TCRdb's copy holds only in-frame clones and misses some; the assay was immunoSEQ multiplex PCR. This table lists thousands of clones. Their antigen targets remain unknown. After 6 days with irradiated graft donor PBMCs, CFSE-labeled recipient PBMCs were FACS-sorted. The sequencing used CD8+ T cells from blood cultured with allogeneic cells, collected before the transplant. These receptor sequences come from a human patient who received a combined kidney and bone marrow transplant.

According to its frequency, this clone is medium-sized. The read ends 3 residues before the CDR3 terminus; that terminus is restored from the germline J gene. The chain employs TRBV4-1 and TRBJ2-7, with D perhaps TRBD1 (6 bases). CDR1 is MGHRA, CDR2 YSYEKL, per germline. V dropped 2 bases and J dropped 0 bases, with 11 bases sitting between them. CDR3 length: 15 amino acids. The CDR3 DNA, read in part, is TGCGCCAGCAGCCAAATCACAGGGAGCTCCTACGAG. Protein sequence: CASSQITGSSYE. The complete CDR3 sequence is CASSQITGSSYEQYF.

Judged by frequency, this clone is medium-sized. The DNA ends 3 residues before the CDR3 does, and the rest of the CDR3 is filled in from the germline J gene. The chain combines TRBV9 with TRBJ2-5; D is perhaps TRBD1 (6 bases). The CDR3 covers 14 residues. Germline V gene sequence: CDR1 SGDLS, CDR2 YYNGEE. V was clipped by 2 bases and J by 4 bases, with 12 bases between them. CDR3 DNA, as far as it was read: TGTGCCAGCAGCGTTACAGGGTTATCAGAGACC. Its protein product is CASSVTGLSET. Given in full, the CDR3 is CASSVTGLSETQYF.

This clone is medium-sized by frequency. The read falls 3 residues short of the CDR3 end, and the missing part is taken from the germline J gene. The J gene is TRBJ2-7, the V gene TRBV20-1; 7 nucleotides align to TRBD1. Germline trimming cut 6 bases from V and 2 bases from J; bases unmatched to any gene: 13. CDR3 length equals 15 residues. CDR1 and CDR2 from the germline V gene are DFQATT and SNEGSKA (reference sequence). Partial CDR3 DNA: TGCAGTGCCCTCCCGGGACAGACATTTACCTACGAG. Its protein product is CSALPGQTFTYE. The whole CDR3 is CSALPGQTFTYEQYF.

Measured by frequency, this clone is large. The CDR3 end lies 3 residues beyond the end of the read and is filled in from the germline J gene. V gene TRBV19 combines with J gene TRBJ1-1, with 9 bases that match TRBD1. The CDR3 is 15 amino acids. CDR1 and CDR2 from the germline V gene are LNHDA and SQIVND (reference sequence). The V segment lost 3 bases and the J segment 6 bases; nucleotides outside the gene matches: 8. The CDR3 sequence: CASSMWGQGVAEAFF. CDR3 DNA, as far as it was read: TGTGCCAGTAGTATGTGGGGACAGGGTGTCGCTGAA.

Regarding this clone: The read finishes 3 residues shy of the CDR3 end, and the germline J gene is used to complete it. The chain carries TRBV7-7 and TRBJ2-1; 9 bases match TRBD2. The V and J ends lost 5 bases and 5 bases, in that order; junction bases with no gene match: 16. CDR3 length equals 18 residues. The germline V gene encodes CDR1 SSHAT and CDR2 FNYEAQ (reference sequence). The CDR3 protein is CASSPQVPSGGRDNEQFF. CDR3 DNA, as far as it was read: TGTGCCAGCAGCCCTCAGGTACCCAGCGGGGGGCGAGACAATGAG.

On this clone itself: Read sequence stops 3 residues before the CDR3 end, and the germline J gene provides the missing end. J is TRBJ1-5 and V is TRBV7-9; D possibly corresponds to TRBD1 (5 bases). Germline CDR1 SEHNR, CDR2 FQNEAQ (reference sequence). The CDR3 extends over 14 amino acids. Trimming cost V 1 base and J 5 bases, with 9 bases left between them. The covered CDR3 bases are TGTGCCAGCAGCTTAGGGGGGGGAGATCAGCCC. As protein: CASSLGGGDQP. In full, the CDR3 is CASSLGGGDQPQHF.

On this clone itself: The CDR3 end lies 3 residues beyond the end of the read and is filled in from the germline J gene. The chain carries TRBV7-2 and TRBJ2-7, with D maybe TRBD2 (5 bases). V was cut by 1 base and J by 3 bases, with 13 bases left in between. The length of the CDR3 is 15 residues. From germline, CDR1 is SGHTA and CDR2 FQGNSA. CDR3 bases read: TGTGCCAGCAGCTTAGTGGTAGCTGCGGGCTACGAG. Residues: CASSLVVAAGYE. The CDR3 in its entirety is CASSLVVAAGYEQYF.

CDR3: CASSLVTGGTGELFF. The CDR3 bases that were read are TGCGCCAGCAGCTTGGTGACAGGGGGCACCGGGGAG. The rearrangement links TRBV5-1 to TRBJ2-2; 9 nucleotides match TRBD1. Read coverage stops 3 residues before the CDR3 terminus; the germline J gene supplies the remainder. The CDR3 is 15 residues long. With 0 bases clipped from V and 4 bases from J, the junction kept 1 base outside the gene matches. Germline V gene sequence: CDR1 SGHRS, CDR2 YFSETQ.

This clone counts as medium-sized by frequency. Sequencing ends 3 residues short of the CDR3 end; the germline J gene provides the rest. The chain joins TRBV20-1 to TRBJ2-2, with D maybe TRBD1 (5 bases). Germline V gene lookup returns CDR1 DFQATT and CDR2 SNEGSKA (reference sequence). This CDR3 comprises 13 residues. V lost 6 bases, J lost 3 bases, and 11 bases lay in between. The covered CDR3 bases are TGCAGTGCCCGGACAATCGACACCGGGGAG. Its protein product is CSARTIDTGE. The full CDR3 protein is CSARTIDTGELFF.

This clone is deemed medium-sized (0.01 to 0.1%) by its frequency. The sequenced CDR3 bases are TGTGCCAGCAGCCATTGGGGGGGGGTGAATGAAAAA. Translation gives CASSHWGGVNEK. The CDR3 as a whole reads CASSHWGGVNEKLFF. J is TRBJ1-4 and V is TRBV7-8, with a weak D call TRBD1 (5 bases). The CDR3 is cut off 3 residues early in the read; its end comes from the germline J gene. V was cut by 5 bases and J by 5 bases, with 15 bases left in between. Germline assignment: CDR1 SGHVS and CDR2 FQNEAQ. The CDR3 runs to 15 residues.

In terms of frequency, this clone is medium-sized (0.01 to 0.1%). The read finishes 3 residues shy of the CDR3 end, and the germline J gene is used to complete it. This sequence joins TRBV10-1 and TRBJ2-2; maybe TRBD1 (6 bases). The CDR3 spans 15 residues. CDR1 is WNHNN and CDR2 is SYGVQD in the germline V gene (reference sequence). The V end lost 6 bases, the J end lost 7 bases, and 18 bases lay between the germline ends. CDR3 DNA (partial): TGCGCCAGCAGCTCCGAAGGGACATTAATCGGGGAG. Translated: CASSSEGTLIGE. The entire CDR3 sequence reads CASSSEGTLIGELFF.

The CDR3 sequence: CASSLGSDDYGYTF. The sequenced part of the CDR3 DNA is TGTGCCAGCAGCTTAGGTTCAGATGACTATGGC. This chain joins TRBV13 and TRBJ1-2; D not certain. The read ends 3 residues shy of where the CDR3 ends; the end is completed using the germline J gene. The germline gives CDR1 PRHDT, CDR2 FYEKMQ (reference sequence). Trimming cost V 0 bases and J 3 bases, with 8 bases left between them. There are 14 residues in the CDR3.

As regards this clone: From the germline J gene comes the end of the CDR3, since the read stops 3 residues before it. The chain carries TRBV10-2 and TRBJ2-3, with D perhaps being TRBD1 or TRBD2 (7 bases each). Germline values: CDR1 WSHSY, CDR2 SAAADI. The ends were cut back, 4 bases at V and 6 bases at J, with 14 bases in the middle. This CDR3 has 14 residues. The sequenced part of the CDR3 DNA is TGCGCCAGCAGTGCCTCAGGGGGAGGGGATACG. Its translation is CASSASGGGDT. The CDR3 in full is CASSASGGGDTQYF.

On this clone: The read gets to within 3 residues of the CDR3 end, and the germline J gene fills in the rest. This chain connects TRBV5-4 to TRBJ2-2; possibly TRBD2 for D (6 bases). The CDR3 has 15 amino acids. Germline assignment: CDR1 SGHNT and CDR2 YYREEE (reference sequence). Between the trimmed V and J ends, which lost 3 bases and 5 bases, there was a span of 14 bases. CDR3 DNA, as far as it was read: TGTGCCAGCAGCTGGGACTCTACGGGGACCGGGGAG. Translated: CASSWDSTGTGE. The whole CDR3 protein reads CASSWDSTGTGELFF. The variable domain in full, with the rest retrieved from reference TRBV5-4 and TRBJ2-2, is ETGVTQSPTHLIKTRGQQVTLRCSSQSGHNTVSWYQQALGQGPQFIFQYYREEENGRGNFPPRFSGLQFPNYSSELNVNALELDDSALYLCASSWDSTGTGELFFGEGSRLTVL.

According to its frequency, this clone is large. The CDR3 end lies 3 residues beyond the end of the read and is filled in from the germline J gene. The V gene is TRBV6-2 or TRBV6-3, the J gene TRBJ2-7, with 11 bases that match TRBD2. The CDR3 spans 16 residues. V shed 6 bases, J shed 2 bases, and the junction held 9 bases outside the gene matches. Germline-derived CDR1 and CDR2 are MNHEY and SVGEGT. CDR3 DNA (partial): TGTGCCAGCAGCTACGATTTAGCGGGAGGGCCCTACGAG. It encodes CASSYDLAGGPYE. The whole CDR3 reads CASSYDLAGGPYEQYF.

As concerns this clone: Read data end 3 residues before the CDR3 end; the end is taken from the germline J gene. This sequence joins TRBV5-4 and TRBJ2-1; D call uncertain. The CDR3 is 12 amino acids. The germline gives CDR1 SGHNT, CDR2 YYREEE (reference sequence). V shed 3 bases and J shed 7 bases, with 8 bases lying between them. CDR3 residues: CASSSTGNEQFF. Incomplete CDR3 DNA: TGTGCCAGCAGCTCGACCGGGAATGAG.

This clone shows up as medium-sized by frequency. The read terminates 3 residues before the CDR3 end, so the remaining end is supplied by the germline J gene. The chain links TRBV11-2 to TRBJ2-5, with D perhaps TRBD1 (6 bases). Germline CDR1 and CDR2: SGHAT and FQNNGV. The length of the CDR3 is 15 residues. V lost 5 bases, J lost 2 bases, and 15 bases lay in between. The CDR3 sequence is CASSAGALLQETQYF. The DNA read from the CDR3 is TGTGCCAGCAGCGCAGGGGCCCTACTACAAGAGACC.

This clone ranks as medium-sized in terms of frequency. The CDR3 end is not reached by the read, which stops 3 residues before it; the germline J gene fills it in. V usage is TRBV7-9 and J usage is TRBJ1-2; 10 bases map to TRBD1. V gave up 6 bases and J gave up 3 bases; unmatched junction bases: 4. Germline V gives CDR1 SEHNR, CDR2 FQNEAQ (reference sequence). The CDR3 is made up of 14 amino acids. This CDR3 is CASSPDRGYYGYTF. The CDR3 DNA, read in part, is TGTGCCAGCAGTCCGGACAGGGGGTACTATGGC.

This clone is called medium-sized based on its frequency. This chain's CDR3 is CASSQEGYGGYTF. The sequenced part of the CDR3 DNA is TGCGCCAGCAGCCAAGAAGGGTACGGCGGC. The chain employs TRBV4-1 and TRBJ1-2; D is ambiguous. Read coverage stops 3 residues before the CDR3 terminus; the germline J gene supplies the remainder. CDR1 is MGHRA, CDR2 YSYEKL, per germline. The length of the CDR3 is 13 residues.

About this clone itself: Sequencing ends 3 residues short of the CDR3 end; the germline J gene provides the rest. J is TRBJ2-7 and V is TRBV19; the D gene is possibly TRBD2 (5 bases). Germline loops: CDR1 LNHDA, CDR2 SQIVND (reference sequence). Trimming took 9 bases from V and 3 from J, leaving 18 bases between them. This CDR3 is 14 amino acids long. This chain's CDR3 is CASSEGLHFYEQYF. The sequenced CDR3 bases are TGTGCCAGCTCGGAAGGACTCCATTTCTACGAG.

The CDR3 is CASSIGTGEAHEQYF. The DNA read from the CDR3 is TGTGCCAGTAGTATTGGGACAGGGGAGGCCCACGAG. The chain has TRBV19 and TRBJ2-7; TRBD1 matches 10 bases. The CDR3 end lies 3 residues beyond the end of the read and is filled in from the germline J gene. The CDR3 consists of 15 residues. Germline V gene lookup returns CDR1 LNHDA and CDR2 SQIVND (reference sequence). V lost 3 bases to trimming and J lost 5 bases; unmatched junction nucleotides: 7.

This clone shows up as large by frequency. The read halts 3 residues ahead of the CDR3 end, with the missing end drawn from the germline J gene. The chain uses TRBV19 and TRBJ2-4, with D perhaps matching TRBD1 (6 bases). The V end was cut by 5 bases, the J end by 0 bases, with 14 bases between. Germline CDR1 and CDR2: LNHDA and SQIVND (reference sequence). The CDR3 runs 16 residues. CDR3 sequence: CASSRSGVGAKNIQYF. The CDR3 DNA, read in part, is TGTGCCAGTAGTCGGTCAGGGGTGGGAGCCAAAAACATT.

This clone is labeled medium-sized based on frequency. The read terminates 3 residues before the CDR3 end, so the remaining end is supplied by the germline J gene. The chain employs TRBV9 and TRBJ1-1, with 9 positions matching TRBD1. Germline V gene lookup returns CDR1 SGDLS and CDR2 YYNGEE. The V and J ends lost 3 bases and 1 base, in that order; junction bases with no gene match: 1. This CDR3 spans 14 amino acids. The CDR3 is CASSATGGNTEAFF. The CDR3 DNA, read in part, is TGTGCCAGCAGCGCGACAGGGGGGAACACTGAA.

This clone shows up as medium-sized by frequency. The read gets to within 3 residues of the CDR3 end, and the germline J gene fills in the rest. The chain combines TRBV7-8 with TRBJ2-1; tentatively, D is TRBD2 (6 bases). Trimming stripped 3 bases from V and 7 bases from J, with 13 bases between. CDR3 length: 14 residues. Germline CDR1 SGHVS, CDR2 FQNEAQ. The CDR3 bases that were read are TGTGCCAGCAGCTTCACTAGCTTTGGGAATGAG. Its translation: CASSFTSFGNE. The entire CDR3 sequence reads CASSFTSFGNEQFF.

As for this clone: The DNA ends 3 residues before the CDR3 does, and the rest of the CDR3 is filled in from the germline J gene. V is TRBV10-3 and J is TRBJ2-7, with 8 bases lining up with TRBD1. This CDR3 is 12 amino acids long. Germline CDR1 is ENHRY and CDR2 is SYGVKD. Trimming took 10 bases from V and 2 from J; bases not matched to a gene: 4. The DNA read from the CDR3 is TGTGCCACCAGGACAGGGACCTACGAG. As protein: CATRTGTYE. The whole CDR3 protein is CATRTGTYEQYF.

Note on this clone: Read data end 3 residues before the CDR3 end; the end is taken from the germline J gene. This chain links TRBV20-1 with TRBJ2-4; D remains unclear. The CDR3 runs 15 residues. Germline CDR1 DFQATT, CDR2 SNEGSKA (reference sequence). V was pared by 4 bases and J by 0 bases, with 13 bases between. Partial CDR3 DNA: TGCAGTGCTAATTCGCTAGTTGTAGCCAAAAACATT. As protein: CSANSLVVAKNI. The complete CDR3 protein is CSANSLVVAKNIQYF.

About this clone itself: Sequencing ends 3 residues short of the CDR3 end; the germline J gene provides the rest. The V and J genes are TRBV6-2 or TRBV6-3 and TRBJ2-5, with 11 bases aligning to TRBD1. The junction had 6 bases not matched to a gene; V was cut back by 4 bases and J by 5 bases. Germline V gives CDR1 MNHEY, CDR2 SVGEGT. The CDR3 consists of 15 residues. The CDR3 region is CASSSGQGAVETQYF. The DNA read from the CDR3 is TGTGCCAGCAGTTCCGGACAGGGGGCTGTGGAGACC.